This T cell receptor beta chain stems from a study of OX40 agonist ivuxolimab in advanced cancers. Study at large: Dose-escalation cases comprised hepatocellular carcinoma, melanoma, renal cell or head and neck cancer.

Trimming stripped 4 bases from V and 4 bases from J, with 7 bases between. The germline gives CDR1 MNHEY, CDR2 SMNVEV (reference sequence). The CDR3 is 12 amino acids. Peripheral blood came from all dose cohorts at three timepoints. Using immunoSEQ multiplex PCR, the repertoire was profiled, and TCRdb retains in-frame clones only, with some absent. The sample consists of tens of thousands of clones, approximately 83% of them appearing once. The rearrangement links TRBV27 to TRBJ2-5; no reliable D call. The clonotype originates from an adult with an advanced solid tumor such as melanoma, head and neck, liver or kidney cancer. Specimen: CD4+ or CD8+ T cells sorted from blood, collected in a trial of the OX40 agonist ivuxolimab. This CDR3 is CASSSSRETQYF. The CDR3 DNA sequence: TGTGCCAGCAGTTCCTCCCGAGAGACCCAGTACTTC.